These 27 T cell receptor beta chains were all obtained from the same sample, sequenced in a study of regulatory T cells in long-lasting Graves disease. Documented time point: newly diagnosed GD, antithyroid drugs for less than 3 months. After RNA was extracted from PBMCs, the TCR library was made from it. The authors built TCR beta libraries using iRepertoire HTBI primers and Arm-PCR of CDR3 regions. TCRdb reprocessed the multiplex PCR reads via MiXCR and lists one record per CDR3 protein. The sample holds 410,000 or so distinct CDR3 sequences, just under 15% seen once. A further study also used this sample, focusing on T cells in Graves' hyperthyroidism and ophthalmopathy.

Specimen: peripheral blood mononuclear cells (PBMCs), collected at new diagnosis, from a patient treated with antithyroid drugs. These receptors came from a young woman with Graves disease.

There are many counts of this clonotype. V usage is TRBV20-1 and J usage is TRBJ2-1, with 8 bases identical to TRBD2. This CDR3 is built from 16 residues. The ends lost 5 bases at V and 5 bases at J; junction bases unmatched: 14. CDR1 and CDR2 from the germline V gene are DFQATT and SNEGSKA (reference sequence). The CDR3 protein is CSARPVTSGLHNEQFF. The DNA for the CDR3 is TGCAGTGCTCGACCTGTCACTAGCGGATTACACAATGAGCAGTTCTTC.

This clonotype was counted ten times or more. This chain joins TRBV5-1 and TRBJ2-7; 9 bases are a match to TRBD1. The CDR3 extends over 16 amino acids. CDR1 and CDR2 (germline): SGHRS, YFSETQ. The V segment lost 4 bases and the J segment 3 bases; nucleotides outside the gene matches: 11. CDR3 sequence reads: CASSAGQGGGVYEQYF. As DNA, the CDR3 is TGCGCCAGCAGCGCGGGACAGGGTGGAGGTGTCTACGAGCAGTACTTC.

The rearrangement uses TRBV29-1 and TRBJ1-1, with 9 bases fitting TRBD1. V shed 6 bases, J shed 4 bases, and the junction held 9 bases outside the gene matches. Germline CDR1 and CDR2: SQVTM and ANQGSEA. The CDR3 runs 14 residues. The CDR3 DNA sequence: TGCAGCGTGGACCGGGACAGGGTTGGCACTGAAGCTTTCTTT. The encoded protein is CSVDRDRVGTEAFF.

In its sample, this clonotype was seen many times. The gene calls are TRBV9 and TRBJ2-7, with D possibly matching TRBD2 (6 bases). Germline CDR1 reads SGDLS; CDR2 reads YYNGEE. V lost 5 bases and J 0 bases, leaving 9 bases between the germline ends. The CDR3 has 13 amino acids. The CDR3 sequence: CASSPGVSYEQYF. The CDR3 DNA reads as TGTGCCAGCAGTCCGGGGGTCTCCTACGAGCAGTACTTC.

This clonotype has only a few counts. V usage is TRBV4-1 and J usage is TRBJ2-1, with 10 bases aligning to TRBD2. Germline CDR1 and CDR2: MGHRA and YSYEKL. V lost 7 bases to trimming and J lost 4 bases; unmatched junction nucleotides: 7. The CDR3 runs to 15 residues. The CDR3 loop is CASKLAGGEYNEQFF. The CDR3, as DNA: TGCGCCAGCAAATTAGCGGGAGGAGAATACAATGAGCAGTTCTTC.

V usage is TRBV28 and J usage is TRBJ1-6; weak D call: TRBD1 (6 bases). Per the germline V gene, CDR1 is MDHEN and CDR2 is SYDVKM. The CDR3 runs to 15 residues. V dropped 8 bases and J dropped 0 bases, with 11 bases sitting between them. The CDR3 coding sequence is TGTGCCAGCTACACAGGGAGCTCCTATAATTCACCCCTCCACTTT. Encoded protein: CASYTGSSYNSPLHF.

J is TRBJ2-1 and V is TRBV9; D is perhaps TRBD1 or TRBD2 (5 bases each). CDR3 size: 13 residues. Germline CDR1 and CDR2: SGDLS and YYNGEE. Trimming took off 4 bases at V and 13 bases at J, with 18 bases between the two ends. The CDR3 spells CASSLGTQETQFF. The CDR3, as DNA: TGTGCCAGCAGCCTCGGGACCCAAGAGACCCAGTTCTTC.

This clonotype was counted at least ten times. V is TRBV12-3 or TRBV12-4 and J is TRBJ2-1, with TRBD2 identical over 7 bases. The J segment lost 8 bases and the V segment lost 6 bases, leaving 7 bases of the junction unmatched. This CDR3 contains 13 residues. This CDR3 reads CASRPGGSHEQFF. CDR3 in DNA: TGTGCCAGCAGACCGGGCGGGAGTCATGAGCAGTTCTTC.

A few counts support this clonotype. This could be a read error, since a much larger clone is one nucleotide away. The chain is built from TRBV2 and TRBJ2-5; the D call may be TRBD1 or TRBD2 (5 bases each). Per the germline V gene, CDR1 is SNHLY and CDR2 is FYNNEI. Trimming shortened V by 6 bases and J by 1 base, and 15 bases separated the two germline ends. The CDR3 contains 15 residues. This CDR3 is CASSGDEYCQETQYF. CDR3 coding DNA: TGTGCCAGCAGCGGGGACGAATATTGCCAAGAGACCCAGTACTTC.

This clonotype has more than one count but fewer than ten. This sequence joins TRBV4-2 and TRBJ2-1; D possibly corresponds to TRBD2 (6 bases). Germline CDR1 and CDR2: LGHNA and YNFKEQ. V shed 0 bases and J shed 6 bases, with 15 bases lying between them. The CDR3 spans 16 residues. The CDR3 sequence is CASSQEGRPPSNEQFF. CDR3 DNA: TGTGCCAGCAGCCAAGAAGGGAGGCCTCCATCCAATGAGCAGTTCTTC.

The sample holds many counts of this clonotype. The chain employs TRBV28 and TRBJ1-5; D is unclear. The V gene's germline CDR1 is MDHEN and CDR2 SYDVKM. The germline V and J ends were trimmed by 3 bases and 3 bases, with 12 bases remaining between them. This CDR3 contains 15 residues. For the CDR3, the DNA is TGTGCCAGCAGTTTTTTGGGGAGACTCAATCAGCCCCAGCATTTT. As protein: CASSFLGRLNQPQHF.

This clonotype came up many times. J is TRBJ2-3 and V is TRBV5-1; 9 positions match TRBD2. This CDR3 has 16 residues. Germline lookup yields CDR1 SGHRS and CDR2 YFSETQ. The V segment lost 2 bases and the J segment 4 bases; nucleotides outside the gene matches: 8. Here the CDR3 DNA reads TGCGCCAGCAGCTTATCGACTAGCGGATTCCCAGATACGCAGTATTTT. It translates to CASSLSTSGFPDTQYF.

This clonotype turned up a few times. At one end, the junction sequence differs from germline, possibly due to a read error. The chain recombines TRBV5-4 with TRBJ2-2; D gene unclear. Germline loops: CDR1 SGHNT, CDR2 YYREEE (reference sequence). CDR3 length equals 14 residues. The DNA for the CDR3 is TGTGCCAGCAACTTGGTGATGAACACCGGGGAGCTGTTTTTT. Its protein is CASNLVMNTGELFF.

The table lists this clonotype with a few counts. This chain links TRBV19 with TRBJ2-1; 14 bases match TRBD2. J lost 7 bases, V lost 7 bases, and 6 bases had no gene match. The CDR3 contains 15 residues. Germline V lookup: CDR1 LNHDA, CDR2 SQIVND (reference sequence). CDR3 loop: CASNVGTSGSNEQFF. CDR3 DNA: TGTGCCAGTAACGTGGGGACTAGCGGGAGTAATGAGCAGTTCTTC.

This clonotype was observed a few times. The chain combines TRBV30 with TRBJ2-4; D is possibly TRBD2 (5 bases). Trimming pared 2 bases from V and 0 bases from J, leaving 14 bases between. Germline CDR1 is GTSNPN and CDR2 is SVGIG (reference sequence). CDR3 length: 16 amino acids. CDR3 in amino acids: CAWSSVLARAKNIQYF. As DNA, the CDR3 is TGTGCCTGGAGTTCCGTGCTAGCACGAGCCAAAAACATTCAGTACTTC. Using reference TRBV30 and TRBJ2-4 for the parts outside the CDR3, the full variable domain is SQTIHQWPATLVQPVGSPLSLECTVEGTSNPNLYWYRQAAGRGLQLLFYSVGIGQISSEVPQNLSASRPQDRQFILSSKKLLLSDSGFYLCAWSSVLARAKNIQYFGAGTRLSVL.

J is TRBJ1-6 and V is TRBV6-1, with D uncertain. CDR1 and CDR2 (germline): MNHNS, SASEGT. Between the trimmed V and J ends, which lost 3 bases and 3 bases, there was a span of 9 bases. This CDR3 has 15 amino acids. CDR3 sequence: CASSDGENYNSPLHF. For the CDR3, the DNA is TGTGCCAGCAGTGATGGGGAGAACTATAATTCACCCCTCCACTTT.

The chain is built from TRBV2 and TRBJ2-1; possible D gene TRBD2, 5 bases. The V end was cut by 0 bases, the J end by 9 bases, with 12 bases between. The CDR3 runs 14 residues. Germline-derived CDR1 and CDR2 are SNHLY and FYNNEI. The DNA for the CDR3 is TGTGCCAGCAGTGAAGCGCTTCGTCGGGGTGAGCAGTTCTTC. Translating it yields CASSEALRRGEQFF.

Comment on this clonotype: With a much larger clone just one base away, this may be a read error. The V call is TRBV6-1, the J call TRBJ2-1; TRBD2 aligns across 7 bases. V lost 7 bases and J lost 0; bases outside the gene matches: 12. The CDR3 extends over 17 amino acids. Per germline, CDR1 MNHNS and CDR2 SASEGT. CDR3 in DNA: TGTGCCAGCACACCCCCCCCGGGCGGGAGCTCCTACAATGAGCAGTTCTTC. The encoded protein is CASTPPPGGSSYNEQFF.

In its sample, this clonotype was seen many times. The gene calls are TRBV3-1 and TRBJ2-2; the match to TRBD2 covers 13 bases. This CDR3 contains 16 residues. V was clipped by 4 bases and J by 10 bases; unmatched bases: 9. Looked up from germline, CDR1 is LGHDT and CDR2 is YNNKEL (reference sequence). The CDR3, as DNA: TGTGCCAGCAGCCCGGGGACTAGCGGGAACCATGAGGAGCTGTTTTTT. Protein sequence: CASSPGTSGNHEELFF.

This clonotype has at least ten counts. This chain uses TRBV29-1 with TRBJ1-3, with D unclear. Looked up from germline, CDR1 is SQVTM and CDR2 is ANQGSEA. V lost 5 bases and J 1 base, leaving 12 bases between the germline ends. The CDR3 runs to 14 residues. In DNA form, the CDR3 reads TGCAGCGTTAGCGCCCGAGGGTCTGGAAACACCATATATTTT. It is translated as CSVSARGSGNTIYF.

The chain employs TRBV15 and TRBJ2-7, with 7 bases that match TRBD1. The CDR3 covers 14 residues. CDR1 LNHNV and CDR2 YYDKDF come from the germline V gene (reference sequence). V lost 4 bases to trimming and J lost 2 bases; unmatched junction nucleotides: 5. CDR3 in DNA: TGTGCCACCAGCAAAAGGACAGGAGCCTACGAGCAGTACTTC. It translates to CATSKRTGAYEQYF.

This clonotype was observed at least ten times. The chain couples TRBV5-1 to TRBJ2-1, with D maybe TRBD2 (6 bases). The germline V and J ends were trimmed by 4 bases and 0 bases, with 17 bases remaining between them. This CDR3 has 17 amino acids. CDR1 and CDR2 from the germline V gene are SGHRS and YFSETQ. CDR3 sequence reads: CASSTFRLASSYNEQFF. The CDR3, as DNA: TGCGCCAGCAGCACCTTCCGTCTAGCGAGCTCCTACAATGAGCAGTTCTTC.

Ten or more counts support this clonotype. This sequence joins TRBV2 and TRBJ2-1; 13 bases align to TRBD2. The CDR3 covers 16 residues. The germline gives CDR1 SNHLY, CDR2 FYNNEI. The V segment lost 5 bases and the J segment 3 bases; nucleotides outside the gene matches: 4. CDR3 in amino acids: CASSRTSGGVYNEQFF. The CDR3 nucleotides are TGTGCCAGCAGTCGGACTAGCGGGGGAGTCTACAATGAGCAGTTCTTC.

J is TRBJ1-1 and V is TRBV5-6; D perhaps matches TRBD1 (5 bases). The CDR3 runs 14 residues. The ends were cut back, 9 bases at V and 4 bases at J, with 19 bases in the middle. Germline V gene data show CDR1 as SGHDT and CDR2 as YYEEEE. Here the CDR3 reads CATGGVGEGTEAFF. CDR3 coding DNA: TGTGCCACGGGGGGGGTTGGCGAGGGCACTGAAGCTTTCTTT. Using reference TRBV5-6 and TRBJ1-1 for the parts outside the CDR3, the full variable domain is DAGVTQSPTHLIKTRGQQVTLRCSPKSGHDTVSWYQQALGQGPQFIFQYYEEEERQRGNFPDRFSGHQFPNYSSELNVNALLLGDSALYLCATGGVGEGTEAFFGQGTRLTVV.

This clonotype was detected only a few times. The rearrangement uses TRBV11-3 and TRBJ2-2; 10 bases are a match to TRBD2. In germline, CDR1 is SGHNT, CDR2 YENEEA. V trimming: 3 bases; J trimming: 3 bases; junction bases outside the gene matches: 4. CDR3 length: 16 residues. Here the CDR3 reads CASSFSSGRYTGELFF. CDR3 DNA sequence: TGTGCCAGCAGCTTCTCTAGCGGGAGATACACCGGGGAGCTGTTTTTT.

This clonotype was recorded at least ten times. V is TRBV7-9 and J is TRBJ2-7; D unclear. CDR3 length equals 14 residues. The V end was cut by 2 bases, the J end by 0 bases, with 8 bases between. Germline CDR1 is SEHNR and CDR2 is FQNEAQ (reference sequence). DNA of the CDR3: TGTGCCAGCAGCTTATCCTCAAGCTCCTACGAGCAGTACTTC. Its translation: CASSLSSSSYEQYF.

This clonotype came up many times. The J gene is TRBJ2-7, the V gene TRBV3-1, with 7 bases identical to TRBD2. The CDR3 consists of 17 residues. V was pared by 8 bases and J by 1 base, with 17 bases of the junction left unmatched. The germline V gene encodes CDR1 LGHDT and CDR2 YNNKEL (reference sequence). The CDR3 region has the DNA TGTGCCAGCCGATCAAACCGGGGAGGGAGGCGATCCTACGAGCAGTACTTC. Translated, it gives CASRSNRGGRRSYEQYF.